This TCR beta chain was identified during a study of shared clonotypes between healthy human individuals. Study observations and caveats: Memory subsets had estimated richness that was generally smaller than that of naive subsets.

Unmatched junction bases numbered 21, after V lost 7 bases and J lost 7 bases. The germline V gene encodes CDR1 WSHSY and CDR2 SAAADI. The CDR3 contains 17 residues. Comment on this clone: Antigen: not known.

Deep-level assay runs were performed. Assay used: immunoSEQ multiplex PCR; TCRdb lists only in-frame clones, some missing. This table holds approximately 1.5 million clones, approximately 98.5% found once. The TCR was taken from a man younger than 45 in good health. The chain has TRBV10-2 and TRBJ1-1, with TRBD1 identical over 7 bases. Sequenced input: naive CD4+ T cells sorted from blood. Subset described: CD45RA+ positively selected. The CDR3 DNA reads TGCGCCAGCACTCCCTCGGGAAGGGGGCGCCCCCAGGGTGAAGCTTTCTTT. Protein sequence: CASTPSGRGRPQGEAFF.